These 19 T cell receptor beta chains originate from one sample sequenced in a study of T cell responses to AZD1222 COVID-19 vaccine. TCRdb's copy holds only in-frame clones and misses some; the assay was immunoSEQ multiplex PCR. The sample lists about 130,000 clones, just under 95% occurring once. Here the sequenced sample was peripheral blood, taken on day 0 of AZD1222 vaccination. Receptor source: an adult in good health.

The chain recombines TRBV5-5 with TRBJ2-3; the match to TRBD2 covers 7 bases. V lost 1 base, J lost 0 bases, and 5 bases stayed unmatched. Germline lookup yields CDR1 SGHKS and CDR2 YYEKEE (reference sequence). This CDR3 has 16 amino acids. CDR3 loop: CASSLLAETSTDTQYF. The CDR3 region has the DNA TGTGCCAGCAGCTTGCTAGCGGAGACTAGCACAGATACGCAGTATTTT.

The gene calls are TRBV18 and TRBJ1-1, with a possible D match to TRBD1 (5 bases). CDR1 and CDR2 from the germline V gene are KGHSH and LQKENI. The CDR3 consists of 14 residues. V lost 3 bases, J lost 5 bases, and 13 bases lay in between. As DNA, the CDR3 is TGTGCCAGCTCACCCGCCCCGGAGGGGACTGAAGCTTTCTTT. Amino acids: CASSPAPEGTEAFF.

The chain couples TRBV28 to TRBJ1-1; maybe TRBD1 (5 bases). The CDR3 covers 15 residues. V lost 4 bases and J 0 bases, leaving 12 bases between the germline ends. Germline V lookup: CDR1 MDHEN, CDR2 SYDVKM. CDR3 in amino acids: CASSYPGSMNTEAFF. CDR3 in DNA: TGTGCCAGCAGTTATCCAGGGTCGATGAACACTGAAGCTTTCTTT.

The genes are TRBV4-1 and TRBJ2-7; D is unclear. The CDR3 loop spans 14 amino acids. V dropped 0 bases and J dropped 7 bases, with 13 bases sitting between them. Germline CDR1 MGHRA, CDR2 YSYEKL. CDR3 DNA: TGCGCCAGCAGCCAAGATTATGGTGACCGGGAGCAGTACTTC. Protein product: CASSQDYGDREQYF.

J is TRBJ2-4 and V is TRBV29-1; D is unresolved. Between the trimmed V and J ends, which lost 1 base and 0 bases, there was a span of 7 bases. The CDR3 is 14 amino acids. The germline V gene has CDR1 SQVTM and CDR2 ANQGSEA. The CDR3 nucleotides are TGCAGCGTTGAAGCGGAGCTAGCCAAAAACATTCAGTACTTC. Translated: CSVEAELAKNIQYF. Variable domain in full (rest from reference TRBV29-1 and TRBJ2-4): SAVISQKPSRDICQRGTSLTIQCQVDSQVTMMFWYRQQPGQSLTLIATANQGSEATYESGFVIDKFPISRPNLTFSTLTVSNMSPEDSSIYLCSVEAELAKNIQYFGAGTRLSVL.

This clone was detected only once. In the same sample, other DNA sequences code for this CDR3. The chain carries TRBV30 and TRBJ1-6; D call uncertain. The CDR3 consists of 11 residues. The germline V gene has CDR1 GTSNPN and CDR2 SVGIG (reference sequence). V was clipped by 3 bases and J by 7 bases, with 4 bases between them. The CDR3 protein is CAWRGNSPLHF. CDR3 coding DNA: TGTGCCTGGAGAGGGAATTCACCCCTCCACTTT.

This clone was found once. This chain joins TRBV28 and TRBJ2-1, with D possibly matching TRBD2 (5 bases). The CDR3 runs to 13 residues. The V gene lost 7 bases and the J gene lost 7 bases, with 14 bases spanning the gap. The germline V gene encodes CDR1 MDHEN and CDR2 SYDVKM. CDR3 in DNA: TGTGCCAGCACCAACAACGGGGATAATGAGCAGTTCTTC. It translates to CASTNNGDNEQFF.

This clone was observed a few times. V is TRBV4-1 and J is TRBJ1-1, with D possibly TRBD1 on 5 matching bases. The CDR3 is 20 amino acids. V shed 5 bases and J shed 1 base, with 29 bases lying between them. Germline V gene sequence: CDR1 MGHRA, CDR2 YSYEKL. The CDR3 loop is CASSSIYRRAGTGANTEAFF. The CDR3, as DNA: TGCGCCAGCAGCTCTATTTATAGGAGGGCCGGGACGGGAGCGAACACTGAAGCTTTCTTT.

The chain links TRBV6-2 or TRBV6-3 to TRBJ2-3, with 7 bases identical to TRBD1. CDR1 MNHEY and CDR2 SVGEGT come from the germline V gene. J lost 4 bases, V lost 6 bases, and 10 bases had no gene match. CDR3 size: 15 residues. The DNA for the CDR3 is TGTGCCAGCAGCCCCCGACAGGGCCCCGCAGATACGCAGTATTTT. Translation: CASSPRQGPADTQYF.

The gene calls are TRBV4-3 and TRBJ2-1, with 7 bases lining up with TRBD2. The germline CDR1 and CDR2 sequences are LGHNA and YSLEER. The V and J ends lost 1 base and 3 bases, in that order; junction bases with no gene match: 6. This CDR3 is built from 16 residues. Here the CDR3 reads CASSQGGLEVYNEQFF. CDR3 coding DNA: TGCGCCAGCAGCCAAGGTGGACTAGAGGTCTACAATGAGCAGTTCTTC.

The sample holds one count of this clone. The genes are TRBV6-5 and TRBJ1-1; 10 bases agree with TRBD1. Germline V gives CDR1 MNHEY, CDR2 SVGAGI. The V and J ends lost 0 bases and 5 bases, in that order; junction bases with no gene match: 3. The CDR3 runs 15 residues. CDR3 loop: CASSYSRDRGTEAFF. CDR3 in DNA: TGTGCCAGCAGTTACTCGCGGGACAGGGGAACTGAAGCTTTCTTT.

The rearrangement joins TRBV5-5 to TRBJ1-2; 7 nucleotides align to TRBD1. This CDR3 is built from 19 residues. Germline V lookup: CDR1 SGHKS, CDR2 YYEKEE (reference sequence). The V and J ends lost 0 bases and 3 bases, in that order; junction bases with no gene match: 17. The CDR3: CASSLEGQARGGDYYGYTF. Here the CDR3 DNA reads TGTGCCAGCAGCTTGGAAGGACAGGCTAGAGGGGGGGACTACTATGGCTACACCTTC.

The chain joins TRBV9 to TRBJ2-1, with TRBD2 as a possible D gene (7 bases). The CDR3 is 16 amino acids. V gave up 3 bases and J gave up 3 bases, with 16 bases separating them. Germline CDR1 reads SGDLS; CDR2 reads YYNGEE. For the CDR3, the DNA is TGTGCCAGCAGCGCCGTCGTGGGAGGGGGCTACAATGAGCAGTTCTTC. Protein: CASSAVVGGGYNEQFF.

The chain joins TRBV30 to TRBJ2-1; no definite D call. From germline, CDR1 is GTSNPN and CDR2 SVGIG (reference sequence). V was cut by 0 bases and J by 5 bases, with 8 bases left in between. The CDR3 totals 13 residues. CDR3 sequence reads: CAWSVTLDNEQFF. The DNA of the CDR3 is TGTGCCTGGAGTGTAACACTCGACAATGAGCAGTTCTTC. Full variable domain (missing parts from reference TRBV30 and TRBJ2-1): SQTIHQWPATLVQPVGSPLSLECTVEGTSNPNLYWYRQAAGRGLQLLFYSVGIGQISSEVPQNLSASRPQDRQFILSSKKLLLSDSGFYLCAWSVTLDNEQFFGPGTRLTVL.

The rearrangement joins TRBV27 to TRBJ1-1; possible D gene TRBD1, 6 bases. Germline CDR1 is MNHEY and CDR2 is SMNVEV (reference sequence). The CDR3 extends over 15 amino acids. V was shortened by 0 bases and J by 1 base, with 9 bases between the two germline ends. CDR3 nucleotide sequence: TGTGCCAGCAGTTTATCCACGGGGGCGAACACTGAAGCTTTCTTT. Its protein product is CASSLSTGANTEAFF.

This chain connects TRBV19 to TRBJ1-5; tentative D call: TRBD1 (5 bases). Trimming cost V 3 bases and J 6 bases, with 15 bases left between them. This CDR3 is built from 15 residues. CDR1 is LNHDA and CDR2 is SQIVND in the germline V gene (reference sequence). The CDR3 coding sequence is TGTGCCAGTAGTATTCTGGGGCAGGGCGGTCAGCCCCAGCATTTT. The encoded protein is CASSILGQGGQPQHF.

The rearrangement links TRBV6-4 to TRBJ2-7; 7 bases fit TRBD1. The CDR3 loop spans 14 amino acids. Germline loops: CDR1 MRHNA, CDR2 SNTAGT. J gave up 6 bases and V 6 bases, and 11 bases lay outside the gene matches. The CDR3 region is CASSPDYRGSEQYF. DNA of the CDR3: TGTGCCAGCAGCCCTGATTACAGGGGCTCCGAGCAGTACTTC.

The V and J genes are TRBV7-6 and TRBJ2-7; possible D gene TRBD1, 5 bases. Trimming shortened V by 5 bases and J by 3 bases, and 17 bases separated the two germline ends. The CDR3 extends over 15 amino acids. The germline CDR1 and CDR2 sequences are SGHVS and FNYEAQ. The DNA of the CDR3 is TGTGCCAGCAGCCTTAGGGGCCCGGCGGACTACGAGCAGTACTTC. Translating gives CASSLRGPADYEQYF.

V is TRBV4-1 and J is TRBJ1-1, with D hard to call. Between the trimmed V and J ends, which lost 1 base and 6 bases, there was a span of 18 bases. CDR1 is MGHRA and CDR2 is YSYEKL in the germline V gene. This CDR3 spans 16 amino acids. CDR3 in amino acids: CASSQVPLSTTPEAFF. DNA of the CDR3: TGCGCCAGCAGCCAAGTCCCACTGTCAACCACCCCTGAAGCTTTCTTT.